These 20 T cell receptor beta chains came from one sample sequenced in a study of T cell repertoires in cytomegalovirus infection. TCRdb re-analysed the reads in MiXCR, keeping a single row per CDR3 protein. The table includes 200,000 to 300,000 distinct CDR3 sequences, 10% to 15% detected once. Input material: PBMCs. All receptors derive from a human donor in good health (CMV status not recorded). Some clones in this sample may be carry-over from other donors' samples.

Only a few counts were recorded for this clonotype. This chain links TRBV14 with TRBJ1-6; D not resolved. Per the germline V gene, CDR1 is SGHDN and CDR2 is FVKESK. The V end lost 0 bases, the J end lost 7 bases, and 7 bases lay between the germline ends. The CDR3 is 14 residues long. CDR3 sequence reads: CASSQETRNSPLHF. CDR3 DNA sequence: TGTGCCAGCAGCCAAGAGACCCGCAATTCACCCCTCCACTTT.

There are many counts of this clonotype. The chain employs TRBV6-6 and TRBJ2-1, with D tentatively TRBD1 or TRBD2 (5 bases each). The CDR3 is made up of 14 amino acids. With 2 bases removed from V and 2 bases from J, the gap between germline ends came to 7 bases. The germline gives CDR1 MNHNY, CDR2 SVGAGI (reference sequence). CDR3 DNA: TGTGCCAGCAGTTACGGGACGACCTACAATGAGCAGTTCTTC. This encodes CASSYGTTYNEQFF.

This clonotype came up a few times. V usage is TRBV6-2 or TRBV6-3 and J usage is TRBJ1-2, with 8 nucleotides matching TRBD1. CDR3 size: 13 residues. The V gene's germline CDR1 is MNHEY and CDR2 SVGEGT. The trim removed 6 bases at V and 6 bases at J, leaving 6 bases unmatched. Here the CDR3 reads CASSQGTGNGYTF. The CDR3 coding sequence is TGTGCCAGCAGCCAAGGGACAGGAAATGGCTACACCTTC.

There are many counts of this clonotype. The chain couples TRBV6-2 or TRBV6-3 to TRBJ1-2; no clear D. V shed 0 bases and J shed 8 bases, with 10 bases lying between them. Looked up from germline, CDR1 is MNHEY and CDR2 is SVGEGT. The CDR3 contains 13 residues. The CDR3 DNA reads TGTGCCAGCAGTTACTCGTCGGTGTCCGGCTACACCTTC. Its protein product is CASSYSSVSGYTF.

The chain has TRBV7-3 and TRBJ1-1, with D perhaps TRBD1 (5 bases). Trimming shortened V by 5 bases and J by 6 bases, and 13 bases separated the two germline ends. CDR3 length: 13 amino acids. Per the germline V gene, CDR1 is SGHTA and CDR2 is FQGTGA. DNA for the CDR3: TGTGCCAGCAGCGCCCGCGGGGCGGCTGAAGCTTTCTTT. Encoded protein: CASSARGAAEAFF.

This clonotype occurred a few times. The chain joins TRBV5-1 to TRBJ2-5, with D uncertain. V lost 5 bases and J 2 bases, leaving 10 bases between the germline ends. Germline loops: CDR1 SGHRS, CDR2 YFSETQ. The CDR3 is 13 amino acids. CDR3 sequence reads: CASRVAGQETQYF. The CDR3 DNA reads TGCGCCAGCAGGGTAGCTGGACAAGAGACCCAGTACTTC.

This clonotype appeared many times. The chain is built from TRBV7-2 and TRBJ2-2, with a possible D match to TRBD2 (6 bases). CDR3 length: 16 residues. V shed 3 bases and J shed 2 bases, with 13 bases lying between them. CDR1 and CDR2 (germline): SGHTA, FQGNSA. The DNA of the CDR3 is TGTGCCAGCAGCTTGTCCGGGACTCCCAACACCGGGGAGCTGTTTTTT. This codes for CASSLSGTPNTGELFF.

This clonotype was counted between two and nine times. V and J are TRBV18 and TRBJ1-5; 7 bases match TRBD1. Unmatched junction bases numbered 3, after V lost 0 bases and J lost 4 bases. The CDR3 is 15 residues long. Germline V gene sequence: CDR1 KGHSH, CDR2 LQKENI. Here the CDR3 reads CASSPPGQENQPQHF. The CDR3 coding sequence is TGTGCCAGCTCACCACCTGGACAGGAGAATCAGCCCCAGCATTTT.

As for this clonotype: This clone may be a read error of a much larger clone one base away. The chain links TRBV7-2 to TRBJ1-4; D is uncertain. The CDR3 spans 14 residues. Germline V gives CDR1 SGHTA, CDR2 FQGNSA. The CDR3 coding sequence is TGTGCCAGCAGCCTAGACATGGGCGGCGAAAAACCGTTTTTT. It codes for CASSLDMGGEKPFF.

In its sample, this clonotype was seen a few times. The V and J genes are TRBV14 and TRBJ2-1, with D possibly being TRBD1 or TRBD2 (5 bases each). V dropped 4 bases and J dropped 8 bases, with 18 bases sitting between them. The CDR3 has 15 residues. Germline lookup yields CDR1 SGHDN and CDR2 FVKESK. The CDR3 DNA follows: TGTGCCAGCAGCCGGGGACCACTAGGAGTCGATGAGCAGTTCTTC. It translates to CASSRGPLGVDEQFF.

This clonotype was detected only a few times. V gene TRBV20-1 combines with J gene TRBJ1-1; D is uncertain. The CDR3 runs to 12 residues. V lost 5 bases, J lost 2 bases, and 9 bases lay in between. CDR1 DFQATT and CDR2 SNEGSKA come from the germline V gene (reference sequence). The CDR3 DNA reads TGCAGTGCTCTTCAGGTTAACACTGAAGCTTTCTTT. Translating it yields CSALQVNTEAFF.

The J gene is TRBJ2-7, the V gene TRBV30; TRBD2 is a possible D gene (6 bases). The CDR3 has 11 amino acids. V shed 8 bases and J shed 2 bases, with 10 bases lying between them. Germline V CDR1 and CDR2: GTSNPN, SVGIG (reference sequence). CDR3 in amino acids: CAIRLAYEQYF. CDR3 DNA sequence: TGTGCCATTAGACTAGCCTACGAGCAGTACTTC.

This clonotype was seen ten or more times. The gene calls are TRBV6-5 and TRBJ1-1; 9 nucleotides line up with TRBD1. This CDR3 region has 16 residues. The trim removed 0 bases at V and 1 base at J, leaving 3 bases unmatched. CDR1 is MNHEY and CDR2 is SVGAGI in the germline V gene. Here the CDR3 DNA reads TGTGCCAGCAGTTACTCTACAGGGGGCGGGAACACTGAAGCTTTCTTT. It is translated as CASSYSTGGGNTEAFF.

The chain is built from TRBV10-3 and TRBJ2-6; either TRBD1 or TRBD2 may fit D (5 bases each). The CDR3 length is 16 residues. Deletions cut 7 bases from V and 2 bases from J, with 15 bases between. In germline, CDR1 is ENHRY, CDR2 SYGVKD. The CDR3 nucleotides are TGTGCCATCAACCCGGGACGGGGCCCTGGGGCCAACGTCCTGACTTTC. As protein: CAINPGRGPGANVLTF.

This clonotype was observed many times. This chain connects TRBV9 to TRBJ2-5, with 10 bases identical to TRBD1. The V segment lost 3 bases and the J segment 3 bases; nucleotides outside the gene matches: 5. CDR1 is SGDLS, CDR2 YYNGEE, per germline. This CDR3 comprises 15 residues. CDR3 DNA: TGTGCCAGCAGCGCGCCGGGACAGGGGAAAGAGACCCAGTACTTC. Its protein is CASSAPGQGKETQYF.

The rearrangement links TRBV20-1 to TRBJ1-5; D is unresolved. The CDR3 is made up of 14 amino acids. The germline gives CDR1 DFQATT, CDR2 SNEGSKA (reference sequence). Trimming shortened V by 3 bases and J by 0 bases, and 9 bases separated the two germline ends. In DNA, the CDR3 is TGCAGTGCTAGTCCTGACCCTAGCAATCAGCCCCAGCATTTT. Translating gives CSASPDPSNQPQHF.

This clonotype appeared many times. The gene calls are TRBV7-9 and TRBJ1-5; D is unresolved. Trimming stripped 5 bases from V and 4 bases from J, with 12 bases between. The CDR3 contains 14 residues. Germline-derived CDR1 and CDR2 are SEHNR and FQNEAQ (reference sequence). CDR3 in amino acids: CASSTDGGNQPQHF. In nucleotides, the CDR3 is TGTGCCAGCAGCACTGACGGAGGGAATCAGCCCCAGCATTTT.

The sample holds a few counts of this clonotype. The V call is TRBV19, the J call TRBJ1-1; 7 bases align to TRBD1. CDR1 LNHDA and CDR2 SQIVND come from the germline V gene (reference sequence). The CDR3 length is 15 residues. Trimming took 3 bases from V and 1 from J; bases not matched to a gene: 5. CDR3 amino acids: CASSIMAGGNTEAFF. CDR3 DNA: TGTGCCAGTAGTATTATGGCAGGGGGGAACACTGAAGCTTTCTTT.

This chain uses TRBV7-6 with TRBJ1-1; possibly TRBD1 for D (5 bases). The CDR3 sequence is 13 residues long. Germline values: CDR1 SGHVS, CDR2 FNYEAQ. Trimming pared 5 bases from V and 1 base from J, leaving 8 bases between. CDR3 nucleotides: TGTGCCAGCAGCCCAGGACAGAACACTGAAGCTTTCTTT. The encoded protein is CASSPGQNTEAFF.

V is TRBV28 and J is TRBJ2-3; D unclear. Germline CDR1 is MDHEN and CDR2 is SYDVKM. The CDR3 totals 15 residues. V was cut by 4 bases and J by 0 bases, with 11 bases left in between. The CDR3 DNA reads TGTGCCAGCAGTTCCCAGGCGGAGAGCACAGATACGCAGTATTTT. Protein sequence: CASSSQAESTDTQYF.